Listed here are 26 T cell receptor beta chains from one sample, sequenced in a study of human T cells and chemical hapten exposure (dated by TCRdb to 2020 to 2022). The library was obtained by RACE. The instrument was a NextSeq 500. TCRdb reprocessing: public reads trimmed at Q25 with fastp, clones called with MiXCR, in-frame beta chains kept. Each entry merges the rows of one CDR3 protein and shows their most common DNA and genes. Recorded for this sample are more than 110,000 distinct CDR3 sequences; around 11% of them occurred a single time. Under 1.5% of the sample is held by the ten biggest clonotypes. In the paper's terms, the time point label means: patch test 2, 6 weeks after DPC sensitization. The treatment or condition label, as the study defines it: therapeutic diphenylcyclopropenone sensitization with weekly scalp DPC. The source was whole blood, collected in connection with sensitization to the hapten diphenylcyclopropenone (DPC). These receptors all come from a woman between 50 and 59 years old with alopecia areata. Some clones in this sample may be carry-over from other donors' samples.

This clonotype was detected ten times or more. As DNA, the CDR3 is TGTGCCAGTACCCCAAACCGGGACAGGAGCAATCAGCCCCAGCATTTT. Protein sequence: CASTPNRDRSNQPQHF. J is TRBJ1-5 and V is TRBV19, with 8 bases lining up with TRBD1. The CDR3 extends over 16 amino acids. Germline CDR1 reads LNHDA; CDR2 reads SQIVND (reference sequence). V trimming: 7 bases; J trimming: 1 base; junction bases outside the gene matches: 9.

Ten or more counts support this clonotype. The CDR3 DNA is TGTGCCAGCTCACCCCAGGGAGCTGGGGCCTACAATGAGCAGTTCTTC. This codes for CASSPQGAGAYNEQFF. This chain connects TRBV18 to TRBJ2-1; D assignment may be TRBD1 or TRBD2 (5 bases each). The CDR3 extends over 16 amino acids. Looked up from germline, CDR1 is KGHSH and CDR2 is LQKENI. V lost 3 bases to trimming and J lost 2 bases, with 14 bases between them.

This clonotype was observed a few times. The chain has TRBV2 and TRBJ2-4, with 7 bases identical to TRBD2. J was trimmed by 1 base and V by 7 bases; bases with no gene match: 7. Germline CDR1 reads SNHLY; CDR2 reads FYNNEI. The CDR3 sequence is 15 residues long. For the CDR3, the DNA is TGTGCCAGCATGGGCGGGAGTCGGGCCAAAAACATTCAGTACTTC. It encodes CASMGGSRAKNIQYF.

The rearrangement links TRBV10-2 to TRBJ2-3, with a possible D match to TRBD2 (5 bases). The CDR3 consists of 12 residues. CDR1 is WSHSY and CDR2 is SAAADI in the germline V gene. The V and J ends lost 6 bases and 4 bases respectively, with 8 bases between them. The CDR3 region has the DNA TGCGCCAGCAGGGAGCGGCCAGATACGCAGTATTTT. The encoded protein is CASRERPDTQYF.

This clonotype came up many times. CDR3 protein: CASVGGGVSGANVLTF. In nucleotides, the CDR3 is TGCGCCAGCGTCGGGGGAGGCGTCTCTGGGGCCAACGTCCTGACTTTC. This chain joins TRBV5-1 and TRBJ2-6, with TRBD2 as a possible D gene (6 bases). The V gene's germline CDR1 is SGHRS and CDR2 YFSETQ. Trimming stripped 7 bases from V and 0 bases from J, with 14 bases between. This CDR3 is 16 amino acids long.

In this sample, this clonotype turned up a few times. The V call is TRBV7-6, the J call TRBJ1-3; 11 bases are shared with TRBD1. V lost 5 bases, J lost 1 base, and 4 bases stayed unmatched. Germline V lookup: CDR1 SGHVS, CDR2 FNYEAQ. This CDR3 contains 16 residues. The CDR3 region is CASSQGTGGSGNTIYF. CDR3 DNA sequence: TGTGCCAGCAGCCAGGGGACAGGGGGATCTGGAAACACCATATATTTT.

This clonotype was seen many times. V gene TRBV18 combines with J gene TRBJ2-4; 9 bases are a match to TRBD1. Germline V gene sequence: CDR1 KGHSH, CDR2 LQKENI. V shed 2 bases, J shed 9 bases, and the junction held 5 bases outside the gene matches. The CDR3 is 14 amino acids. The CDR3 sequence: CASSPGTGRGIQYF. The CDR3 DNA is TGTGCCAGCTCACCAGGGACAGGGCGAGGCATTCAGTACTTC.

This clonotype was recorded at least ten times. A junction end diverges from the germline sequence, so it may reflect a read error. The chain employs TRBV18 and TRBJ2-1; no firm D call. Germline CDR1 reads KGHSH; CDR2 reads LQKENI. The CDR3 is 16 residues long. The DNA for the CDR3 is TGTGCCAGCTCTCCACGAACTTTAGGACCTGGAGATGAGCAGTTCTTC. Translating it yields CASSPRTLGPGDEQFF.

The chain couples TRBV13 to TRBJ2-2, with TRBD1 matching 9 bases. Germline V gene lookup returns CDR1 PRHDT and CDR2 FYEKMQ (reference sequence). With 9 bases clipped from V and 4 bases from J, the junction kept 9 bases outside the gene matches. The CDR3 covers 15 residues. CDR3 sequence reads: CASGTGTGGTGELFF. CDR3 DNA: TGTGCCAGTGGGACAGGGACGGGCGGCACCGGGGAGCTGTTTTTT.

The V gene is TRBV7-9, the J gene TRBJ1-5, with D uncertain. Deletions cut 0 bases from V and 7 bases from J, with 4 bases between. CDR1 is SEHNR and CDR2 is FQNEAQ in the germline V gene (reference sequence). CDR3 size: 12 residues. The DNA for the CDR3 is TGTGCCAGCAGCTTAGCGGAACAGCCCCAGCATTTT. Amino acid sequence: CASSLAEQPQHF.

This clonotype was detected once. With a much larger clone just one base away, this may be a read error. No conserved phenylalanine or tryptophan is present at the end of the CDR3, so a read error is the likely explanation. V gene TRBV29-1 combines with J gene TRBJ2-1; 7 bases map to TRBD1. The germline gives CDR1 SQVTM, CDR2 ANQGSEA. The CDR3 is 10 residues long. V was clipped by 7 bases and J by 13 bases; unmatched bases: 7. The CDR3 sequence: CSAGQMEQFS. The CDR3 nucleotides are TGCAGCGCGGGACAGATGGAACAGTTCTCC.

This clonotype was picked up many times. The chain recombines TRBV6-2 or TRBV6-3 with TRBJ2-3; 13 positions agree with TRBD2. This CDR3 has 15 amino acids. Trimming at V came to 10 bases and at J to 5 bases, leaving 9 bases not matched to a gene. Per germline, CDR1 MNHEY and CDR2 SVGEGT. DNA of the CDR3: TGTGCCACCCGGACTAGCGGGAGAATTGGAGATACGCAGTATTTT. Protein: CATRTSGRIGDTQYF.

DNA for the CDR3: TGCAGCGTTGTTAGGGGTAACTACGAGCAGTACTTC. Translation gives CSVVRGNYEQYF. This chain connects TRBV29-1 to TRBJ2-7; TRBD1 is a possible D gene (5 bases). Per the germline V gene, CDR1 is SQVTM and CDR2 is ANQGSEA. The CDR3 totals 12 residues. The V end lost 4 bases, the J end lost 3 bases, and 10 bases lay between the germline ends.

The chain combines TRBV18 with TRBJ2-7, with 9 bases identical to TRBD1. Germline-derived CDR1 and CDR2 are KGHSH and LQKENI. The trim removed 4 bases at V and 7 bases at J, leaving 11 bases unmatched. The CDR3 totals 15 residues. CDR3 sequence: CASSLLGQGLKEQYF. The CDR3 bases are TGTGCCAGCTCACTCCTGGGACAGGGCCTTAAGGAGCAGTACTTC.

The chain combines TRBV28 with TRBJ2-7, with 9 positions matching TRBD1. This CDR3 has 15 amino acids. The ends lost 6 bases at V and 0 bases at J; junction bases unmatched: 6. CDR1 is MDHEN and CDR2 is SYDVKM in the germline V gene. Written as DNA, the CDR3 is TGTGCCAGCAGAACCGGGACAGGGCGCTCCTACGAGCAGTACTTC. The encoded protein is CASRTGTGRSYEQYF.

The chain joins TRBV9 to TRBJ2-3, with TRBD2 matching 9 bases. Germline CDR1 SGDLS, CDR2 YYNGEE. V was pared by 1 base and J by 4 bases, with 10 bases of the junction left unmatched. The CDR3 sequence is 17 residues long. The CDR3 nucleotides read TGTGCCAGCAGCGTATCCCCTTATAGCGGGAGCTCAGATACGCAGTATTTT. Its translation is CASSVSPYSGSSDTQYF.

V is TRBV30 and J is TRBJ2-1; either TRBD1 or TRBD2 may fit D (5 bases each). This CDR3 has 16 amino acids. Germline V gene data show CDR1 as GTSNPN and CDR2 as SVGIG (reference sequence). The ends were cut back, 1 base at V and 4 bases at J, with 17 bases in the middle. CDR3 residues: CAWSGHLRGLYNEQFF. CDR3 sequence (DNA): TGTGCCTGGAGTGGTCATTTGAGGGGTCTTTACAATGAGCAGTTCTTC.

This clonotype was seen ten or more times. V gene TRBV7-2 combines with J gene TRBJ1-4, with D perhaps TRBD1 (6 bases). Per germline, CDR1 SGHTA and CDR2 FQGNSA. Trimming removed 6 bases from V and 3 bases from J, with 8 bases in between. There are 13 residues in the CDR3. The CDR3 is CASRQGPNEKLFF. The CDR3 DNA is TGTGCCAGCAGACAGGGCCCTAATGAAAAACTGTTTTTT.

The V gene is TRBV7-9, the J gene TRBJ2-7; D is perhaps TRBD1 (6 bases). The CDR3 length is 12 residues. CDR1 SEHNR and CDR2 FQNEAQ come from the germline V gene (reference sequence). The germline V and J ends were trimmed by 0 bases and 12 bases, with 12 bases remaining between them. Here the CDR3 reads CASSLATGIGYF. CDR3 DNA: TGTGCCAGCAGCTTAGCAACAGGGATCGGGTACTTC. The variable domain in full, with the rest retrieved from reference TRBV7-9 and TRBJ2-7, is DTGVSQNPRHKITKRGQNVTFRCDPISEHNRLYWYRQTLGQGPEFLTYFQNEAQLEKSRLLSDRFSAERPKGSFSTLEIQRTEQGDSAMYLCASSLATGIGYFGPGTRLTVT.

The gene calls are TRBV20-1 and TRBJ2-7, with 9 positions matching TRBD1. The CDR3 covers 15 residues. Germline loops: CDR1 DFQATT, CDR2 SNEGSKA (reference sequence). The trim removed 7 bases at V and 0 bases at J, leaving 10 bases unmatched. The CDR3 DNA follows: TGCAGTGTCCTTGCACAGGGGGCTCTCTCCTACGAGCAGTACTTC. This codes for CSVLAQGALSYEQYF.

The table lists this clonotype with a few counts. This CDR3 reads CASVTQQGLGELFF. The DNA for the CDR3 is TGCGCCAGCGTCACTCAACAGGGATTAGGGGAGCTGTTTTTT. This chain connects TRBV10-2 to TRBJ2-2; the D gene is possibly TRBD1 (6 bases). The CDR3 is 14 amino acids. Germline V gene data show CDR1 as WSHSY and CDR2 as SAAADI. V was trimmed by 8 bases and J by 8 bases, leaving 18 bases between them.

The chain joins TRBV7-8 to TRBJ2-1, with D possibly matching TRBD2 (5 bases). V was cut by 4 bases and J by 6 bases, with 10 bases left in between. Germline V gene data show CDR1 as SGHVS and CDR2 as FQNEAQ. The CDR3 totals 13 residues. The CDR3 nucleotides read TGTGCCAGCAGCTCCCGACTACCCAATGAGCAGTTCTTC. Its protein is CASSSRLPNEQFF.

The chain employs TRBV29-1 and TRBJ2-5; TRBD2 aligns across 7 bases. CDR3 length equals 13 residues. V trimming: 3 bases; J trimming: 5 bases; junction bases outside the gene matches: 6. Per the germline V gene, CDR1 is SQVTM and CDR2 is ANQGSEA. The CDR3 here is CSVEVGRGETQYF. In nucleotides, the CDR3 is TGCAGCGTTGAGGTGGGGAGGGGCGAGACCCAGTACTTC.

A few counts support this clonotype. V usage is TRBV7-2 and J usage is TRBJ2-1, with TRBD2 identical over 9 bases. Unmatched junction bases numbered 9, after V lost 1 base and J lost 2 bases. Germline values: CDR1 SGHTA, CDR2 FQGNSA. The CDR3 is made up of 18 amino acids. As DNA, the CDR3 is TGTGCCAGCAGCTTAGATATATCGAGCGGGAGGACCTACAATGAGCAGTTCTTC. Translated, it gives CASSLDISSGRTYNEQFF.

This clonotype has only a few counts. The genes are TRBV6-2 or TRBV6-3 and TRBJ1-1; 8 nucleotides match TRBD1. CDR3 size: 14 residues. Germline V lookup: CDR1 MNHEY, CDR2 SVGEGT. The V and J ends lost 6 bases and 1 base, in that order; junction bases with no gene match: 4. This CDR3 is CASRGQARNTEAFF. As DNA, the CDR3 is TGTGCCAGCAGGGGACAGGCACGGAACACTGAAGCTTTCTTT.

This chain uses TRBV2 with TRBJ2-3; 9 nucleotides agree with TRBD1. Germline CDR1 is SNHLY and CDR2 is FYNNEI. The length of the CDR3 is 18 residues. J gave up 4 bases and V 5 bases, and 16 bases lay outside the gene matches. Here the CDR3 reads CASSSYTSGTGFPDTQYF. The DNA for the CDR3 is TGTGCCAGCAGTTCTTATACGTCCGGGACAGGGTTCCCAGATACGCAGTATTTT. Full variable domain (missing parts from reference TRBV2 and TRBJ2-3): EPEVTQTPSHQVTQMGQEVILRCVPISNHLYFYWYRQILGQKVEFLVSFYNNEISEKSEIFDDQFSVERPDGSNFTLKIRSTKLEDSAMYFCASSSYTSGTGFPDTQYFGPGTRLTVL.